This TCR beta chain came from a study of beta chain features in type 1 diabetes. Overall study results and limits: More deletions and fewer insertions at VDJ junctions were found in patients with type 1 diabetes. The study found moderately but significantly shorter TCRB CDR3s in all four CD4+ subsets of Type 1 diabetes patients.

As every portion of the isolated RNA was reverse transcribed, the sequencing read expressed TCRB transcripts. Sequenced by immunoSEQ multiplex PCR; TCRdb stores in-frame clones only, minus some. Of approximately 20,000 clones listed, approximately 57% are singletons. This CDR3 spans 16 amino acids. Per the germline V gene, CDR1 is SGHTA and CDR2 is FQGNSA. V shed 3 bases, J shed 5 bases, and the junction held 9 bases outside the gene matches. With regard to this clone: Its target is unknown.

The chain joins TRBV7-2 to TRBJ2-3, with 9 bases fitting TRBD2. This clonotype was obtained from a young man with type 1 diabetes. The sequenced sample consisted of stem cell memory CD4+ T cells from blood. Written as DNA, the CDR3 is TGTGCCAGCAGCTTTAGCGGGAGCCTTGAGGGAGATACGCAGTATTTT. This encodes CASSFSGSLEGDTQYF.